A single sample is the source of the 19 T cell receptor beta chains below, sequenced in a study of blood T cell repertoires in COVID-19. Clones were read by immunoSEQ multiplex PCR, and TCRdb kept only the in-frame ones, dropping some. Here the sample spans under 150,000 clones, 65% to 85% being singletons. Specimen: peripheral blood. These receptor sequences come from a woman aged 45-60 years with acute or convalescent COVID-19.

This clone was observed a handful of times. The chain couples TRBV9 to TRBJ2-7; 15 nucleotides match TRBD2. Germline V gives CDR1 SGDLS, CDR2 YYNGEE. V shed 0 bases, J shed 4 bases, and the junction held 8 bases outside the gene matches. This CDR3 contains 18 residues. DNA of the CDR3: TGTGCCAGCAGCGTAGGGACTAGCGGGGGGGATATGGCGTACGAGCAGTACTTC. Amino acids: CASSVGTSGGDMAYEQYF.

The J gene is TRBJ2-5, the V gene TRBV7-9; TRBD1 matches at 9 bases. V lost 5 bases and J lost 5; bases outside the gene matches: 6. The CDR3 loop spans 14 amino acids. Germline CDR1 is SEHNR and CDR2 is FQNEAQ (reference sequence). This CDR3 is CASSPNRGHETQYF. The CDR3 DNA is TGTGCCAGCAGCCCCAACAGGGGGCACGAGACCCAGTACTTC.

This clone was picked up a small number of times. This chain connects TRBV5-6 to TRBJ1-6, with D possibly being TRBD1 (6 bases). CDR3 length: 17 residues. Germline CDR1 is SGHDT and CDR2 is YYEEEE. The V and J ends lost 0 bases and 3 bases respectively, with 13 bases between them. CDR3 sequence reads: CASSLGLTGNYNSPLHF. In DNA, the CDR3 is TGTGCCAGCAGCTTGGGTTTAACAGGGAACTATAATTCACCCCTCCACTTT.

The chain joins TRBV7-8 to TRBJ1-6; 7 bases agree with TRBD1. Germline V lookup: CDR1 SGHVS, CDR2 FQNEAQ. The CDR3 has 14 residues. The J segment lost 9 bases and the V segment lost 4 bases, leaving 6 bases of the junction unmatched. This chain's CDR3 is CASSSGQSGSPLHF. CDR3 coding DNA: TGTGCCAGCAGCTCGGGACAGTCTGGTTCACCCCTCCACTTT.

The chain joins TRBV7-2 to TRBJ2-5; 10 bases match TRBD2. This CDR3 is built from 16 residues. J lost 4 bases, V lost 3 bases, and 8 bases had no gene match. Per germline, CDR1 SGHTA and CDR2 FQGNSA. CDR3 sequence (DNA): TGTGCCAGCAGCTTTAACGCGCCTAGCGGGGGAGAGACCCAGTACTTC. Its protein product is CASSFNAPSGGETQYF.

The chain joins TRBV4-1 to TRBJ2-1, with a tentative D call TRBD2 (5 bases). V was clipped by 6 bases and J by 8 bases, with 23 bases between them. This CDR3 region has 16 residues. CDR1 is MGHRA and CDR2 is YSYEKL in the germline V gene. The CDR3 nucleotides read TGCGCCAGCAGTCAGAGCGAGGGTGGCAGGTTCCATGAGCAGTTCTTC. Protein: CASSQSEGGRFHEQFF.

This chain links TRBV6-2 or TRBV6-3 with TRBJ1-2, with D possibly being TRBD1 (6 bases). This CDR3 has 13 residues. Germline CDR1 and CDR2: MNHEY and SVGEGT. Trimming stripped 6 bases from V and 3 bases from J, with 11 bases between. CDR3 nucleotide sequence: TGTGCCAGCAGCCGACAGGTTGACTATGGCTACACCTTC. Translation: CASSRQVDYGYTF.

This clone showed up just once. Written as DNA, the CDR3 is TGTGCCAGTAGTATAGAGAATTTGGGCCCAGATACGCAGTATTTT. It encodes CASSIENLGPDTQYF. This chain uses TRBV19 with TRBJ2-3; D unresolved. The CDR3 is 15 amino acids. Germline-derived CDR1 and CDR2 are LNHDA and SQIVND (reference sequence). Trimming cost V 0 bases and J 4 bases, with 11 bases left between them.

This CDR3 is CASSLLTNTGELFF. The CDR3 coding sequence is TGTGCCAGCAGCTTACTAACGAACACCGGGGAGCTGTTTTTT. The rearrangement links TRBV11-2 to TRBJ2-2; no reliable D call. Looked up from germline, CDR1 is SGHAT and CDR2 is FQNNGV. V lost 2 bases to trimming and J lost 0 bases, with 4 bases between them. The CDR3 totals 14 residues. The entire variable domain, with the rest obtained from reference TRBV11-2 and TRBJ2-2, is as follows: EAGVAQSPRYKIIEKRQSVAFWCNPISGHATLYWYQQILGQGPKLLIQFQNNGVVDDSQLPKDRFSAERLKGVDSTLKIQPAKLEDSAVYLCASSLLTNTGELFFGEGSRLTVL.

This rearrangement joins TRBV19 to TRBJ1-2; 7 nucleotides match TRBD1. The CDR3 totals 18 residues. The trim removed 7 bases at V and 6 bases at J, leaving 23 bases unmatched. CDR1 is LNHDA and CDR2 is SQIVND in the germline V gene (reference sequence). The CDR3 nucleotides read TGTGCCAGTAACCCCGGAGGGGCAGGGGGAAAACTAAGGAATGGCTACACCTTC. Protein product: CASNPGGAGGKLRNGYTF.

This clone has a single count. This chain joins TRBV2 and TRBJ2-7; the D gene is possibly TRBD2 (5 bases). Germline CDR1 and CDR2: SNHLY and FYNNEI. V was cut by 2 bases and J by 2 bases, with 7 bases left in between. CDR3 length: 13 amino acids. CDR3 nucleotide sequence: TGTGCCAGCAGTGAACAGACTACCTACGAGCAGTACTTC. It specifies CASSEQTTYEQYF.

V gene TRBV6-1 combines with J gene TRBJ1-1; tentatively, D is TRBD1 (6 bases). V lost 7 bases and J 7 bases, leaving 19 bases between the germline ends. The CDR3 covers 14 residues. From germline, CDR1 is MNHNS and CDR2 SASEGT. The CDR3 loop is CASTNHRDTYEAFF. CDR3 DNA sequence: TGTGCCAGCACTAACCACCGGGACACCTATGAAGCTTTCTTT.

The chain carries TRBV7-3 and TRBJ2-5, with TRBD1 identical over 7 bases. The CDR3 sequence is 14 residues long. V was clipped by 6 bases and J by 5 bases; unmatched bases: 9. Per the germline V gene, CDR1 is SGHTA and CDR2 is FQGTGA. CDR3 sequence reads: CASSLQGYGETQYF. The CDR3 coding sequence is TGTGCCAGCAGTTTACAGGGGTATGGGGAGACCCAGTACTTC.

The rearrangement links TRBV18 to TRBJ1-1; 7 bases map to TRBD1. This CDR3 is 15 amino acids long. The V and J ends lost 3 bases and 4 bases, in that order; junction bases with no gene match: 8. Germline V gene sequence: CDR1 KGHSH, CDR2 LQKENI. The CDR3 spells CASSPVDRAGTEAFF. The CDR3 DNA sequence: TGTGCCAGCTCACCCGTCGACAGGGCTGGCACTGAAGCTTTCTTT.

The V gene is TRBV12-3 or TRBV12-4, the J gene TRBJ1-2; TRBD1 is a possible D gene (5 bases). V lost 6 bases and J lost 8, with 10 bases in between. This CDR3 contains 11 residues. CDR3 loop: CASSPGGGYTF. For the CDR3, the DNA is TGTGCCAGCAGCCCCGGGGGGGGCTACACCTTC.

This clone showed up just a few times. This chain joins TRBV6-2 or TRBV6-3 and TRBJ1-6, with 9 bases lining up with TRBD1. V lost 5 bases, J lost 9 bases, and 8 bases stayed unmatched. Germline CDR1 MNHEY, CDR2 SVGEGT. The CDR3 spans 15 residues. Here the CDR3 DNA reads TGTGCCAGCAGTCCACGGACAGGGGTAGGTTCACCCCTCCACTTT. Translation gives CASSPRTGVGSPLHF.

The genes are TRBV2 and TRBJ2-5, with 13 nucleotides matching TRBD2. The CDR3 is 16 residues long. Per the germline V gene, CDR1 is SNHLY and CDR2 is FYNNEI. V dropped 5 bases and J dropped 9; count of bases not matched to a gene: 12. The CDR3 is CASSPTSGGSLGAQYF. Written as DNA, the CDR3 is TGTGCCAGCAGTCCGACTAGCGGGGGGTCTTTGGGGGCCCAGTACTTC.

The V gene is TRBV19, the J gene TRBJ2-1; 12 bases line up with TRBD2. J lost 6 bases, V lost 6 bases, and 6 bases had no gene match. This CDR3 has 15 residues. Per the germline V gene, CDR1 is LNHDA and CDR2 is SQIVND (reference sequence). This CDR3 reads CASSQLAGGFNEQFF. In nucleotides, the CDR3 is TGTGCCAGTAGCCAACTAGCGGGGGGCTTCAATGAGCAGTTCTTC.

The V and J genes are TRBV3-1 (or the pseudogene TRBV3-2) and TRBJ2-7; 12 positions match TRBD2. From germline, CDR1 is LGHDT and CDR2 YNNKEL (reference sequence). This CDR3 is built from 17 residues. With 4 bases clipped from V and 5 bases from J, the junction kept 12 bases outside the gene matches. CDR3 sequence: CASSLGSSSGGGDEQYF. The CDR3 DNA sequence: TGTGCCAGCAGCCTCGGCTCCTCTAGCGGGGGGGGCGACGAGCAGTACTTC.